These 21 T cell receptor beta chains were sequenced from one sample in a study of T cell repertoires in cytomegalovirus infection. TCRdb redid the calling of the reads with MiXCR, one entry per CDR3 protein. Seen here are about half a million distinct CDR3 sequences, around 35% observed once, and the top ten hold roughly 16%. These receptors have no known antigen. Here the sequenced sample was cultured PBMCs, taken from culture after CMV antigen stimulation. The receptors were gathered from a human donor in good health (CMV status not recorded). Some clones in this sample may be carry-over from other donors' samples.

This clonotype was found once. As DNA, the CDR3 is TGTGCCAGCAGGGACCTGTCCGGCCGAACCCCTACCTACAATGAGCAGTTCTTC. Protein sequence: CASRDLSGRTPTYNEQFF. The chain joins TRBV6-2 or TRBV6-3 to TRBJ2-1, with D unclear. The germline V and J ends were trimmed by 6 bases and 2 bases, with 23 bases remaining between them. CDR1 is MNHEY and CDR2 is SVGEGT in the germline V gene. The CDR3 has 18 amino acids.

The chain recombines TRBV7-4 with TRBJ2-7; TRBD2 is a possible D gene (6 bases). Trimming took off 5 bases at V and 3 bases at J, with 14 bases between the two ends. This CDR3 is built from 14 residues. The germline V gene has CDR1 SGHVT and CDR2 SQSDAQ. The DNA for the CDR3 is TGTGCCAGCAGCCAACCGGGACTGGACTACGAGCAGTACTTC. Its protein is CASSQPGLDYEQYF.

The chain combines TRBV19 with TRBJ2-7, with D possibly matching TRBD2 (7 bases). Trimming removed 4 bases at V and 5 bases at J, with 15 bases between. The CDR3 has 14 residues. Looked up from germline, CDR1 is LNHDA and CDR2 is SQIVND (reference sequence). The CDR3 protein is CASSTRRGADEQYF. The DNA for the CDR3 is TGTGCCAGTAGTACGCGCCGGGGGGCAGACGAGCAGTACTTC.

V gene TRBV28 combines with J gene TRBJ1-1; a weak D match, TRBD1 (5 bases). The CDR3 totals 13 residues. Germline-derived CDR1 and CDR2 are MDHEN and SYDVKM. The V and J ends lost 7 bases and 5 bases respectively, with 14 bases between them. CDR3 sequence reads: CASNPPGGTEAFF. In DNA form, the CDR3 reads TGTGCCAGCAACCCCCCCGGGGGTACTGAAGCTTTCTTT.

This clonotype showed up many times. The rearrangement uses TRBV7-8 and TRBJ1-1; D gene uncertain. V gave up 1 base and J gave up 1 base, with 10 bases separating them. Germline V gene data show CDR1 as SGHVS and CDR2 as FQNEAQ. This CDR3 region has 15 residues. The CDR3 nucleotides are TGTGCCAGCAGCTTAGATAGGCGCCCGAACACTGAAGCTTTCTTT. Translated: CASSLDRRPNTEAFF.

The chain carries TRBV12-3 or TRBV12-4 and TRBJ1-2; D is possibly TRBD1 (6 bases). CDR3 length: 14 amino acids. The ends were cut back, 4 bases at V and 6 bases at J, with 15 bases in the middle. For the CDR3, the DNA is TGTGCCAGCAGTTCAAACAGGGTCACTAATGGCTACACCTTC. Its translation: CASSSNRVTNGYTF.

In this sample, this clonotype turned up a few times. This chain uses TRBV7-8 with TRBJ2-5; D might be TRBD1 (6 bases). Trimming took 0 bases from V and 5 from J, leaving 10 bases between them. Germline values: CDR1 SGHVS, CDR2 FQNEAQ. The CDR3 sequence is 14 residues long. CDR3 loop: CASSLAGATETQYF. The CDR3 DNA sequence: TGTGCCAGCAGCTTAGCGGGGGCAACGGAGACCCAGTACTTC.

V gene TRBV4-1 combines with J gene TRBJ1-6; 7 bases agree with TRBD1. V shed 3 bases and J 5 bases; nucleotides not matched to a gene: 4. Germline values: CDR1 MGHRA, CDR2 YSYEKL. This CDR3 has 15 residues. In DNA form, the CDR3 reads TGCGCCAGCAGCCATGTTGGGACAGATAATTCACCCCTCCACTTT. It encodes CASSHVGTDNSPLHF.

This clonotype has just a few counts. The chain carries TRBV7-6 and TRBJ2-1; 7 positions match TRBD1. This CDR3 is 15 amino acids long. Germline-derived CDR1 and CDR2 are SGHVS and FNYEAQ. The V and J ends lost 5 bases and 2 bases, in that order; junction bases with no gene match: 6. For the CDR3, the DNA is TGTGCCAGCAGCGCCCGGACAGGTACCTACAATGAGCAGTTCTTC. The encoded protein is CASSARTGTYNEQFF.

The genes are TRBV6-4 and TRBJ1-6; no reliable D call. V lost 3 bases and J 7 bases, leaving 10 bases between the germline ends. The germline V gene encodes CDR1 MRHNA and CDR2 SNTAGT. CDR3 size: 14 residues. This CDR3 is CASSEGRENSPLHF. The CDR3 DNA follows: TGTGCCAGCAGTGAAGGACGGGAAAATTCACCCCTCCACTTT.

This clonotype was seen only a few times. The CDR3 region is CASSPSGRVYEQYF. The CDR3 nucleotides read TGTGCCAGCAGCCCTAGCGGGAGGGTCTACGAGCAGTACTTC. This chain connects TRBV7-3 to TRBJ2-7; 12 bases line up with TRBD2. Germline lookup yields CDR1 SGHTA and CDR2 FQGTGA. This CDR3 has 14 residues. V lost 5 bases to trimming and J lost 3 bases; unmatched junction nucleotides: 2.

This clonotype was detected ten times or more. The chain employs TRBV7-2 and TRBJ2-7; 8 bases match TRBD1. The germline V gene has CDR1 SGHTA and CDR2 FQGNSA. The J segment lost 3 bases and the V segment lost 3 bases, leaving 1 base of the junction unmatched. This CDR3 is built from 13 residues. As DNA, the CDR3 is TGTGCCAGCAGCTTGGACAGGGTCTACGAGCAGTACTTC. Protein: CASSLDRVYEQYF.

This chain joins TRBV12-3 or TRBV12-4 and TRBJ1-1, with TRBD1 as a possible D gene (6 bases). CDR3 size: 14 residues. V dropped 6 bases and J dropped 6 bases, with 17 bases sitting between them. The CDR3 reads CASSSTGPVAEAFF. For the CDR3, the DNA is TGTGCCAGCAGCAGTACAGGGCCCGTCGCTGAAGCTTTCTTT.

The chain joins TRBV12-3 or TRBV12-4 to TRBJ1-1; D gene ambiguous. V lost 0 bases, J lost 7 bases, and 3 bases lay in between. The CDR3 totals 11 residues. The CDR3 DNA is TGTGCCAGCAGTTTAGCGTATGAAGCTTTCTTT. Translating it yields CASSLAYEAFF.

This clonotype showed up just a few times. The V call is TRBV28, the J call TRBJ1-5, with D unclear. The germline V gene encodes CDR1 MDHEN and CDR2 SYDVKM. The V and J ends lost 4 bases and 2 bases respectively, with 9 bases between them. The CDR3 spans 14 residues. The DNA for the CDR3 is TGTGCCAGCAGTTGGGTTGGGGGCAATCAGCCCCAGCATTTT. Amino acid sequence: CASSWVGGNQPQHF.

The chain employs TRBV12-3 or TRBV12-4 and TRBJ2-2; possibly TRBD2 for D (5 bases). The CDR3 is 12 residues long. V lost 6 bases to trimming and J lost 7 bases, with 9 bases between them. The CDR3 sequence is CASRREGGELFF. The CDR3 nucleotides are TGTGCCAGCAGAAGAGAGGGCGGGGAGCTGTTTTTT.

The CDR3 bases are TGTGCCAGCAGCGAGCGACAGAGGGCTGGAAACACCATATATTTT. This gives the protein CASSERQRAGNTIYF. This chain connects TRBV3-1 to TRBJ1-3; D may be TRBD1 (5 bases). The CDR3 has 15 residues. Trimming shortened V by 5 bases and J by 2 bases, and 13 bases separated the two germline ends. Germline V gene data show CDR1 as LGHDT and CDR2 as YNNKEL (reference sequence).

The chain links TRBV10-3 to TRBJ2-7; 8 bases fit TRBD2. Germline CDR1 and CDR2: ENHRY and SYGVKD. V lost 10 bases to trimming and J lost 3 bases; unmatched junction nucleotides: 11. The CDR3 has 14 residues. CDR3 coding DNA: TGTGCCACGCGCGAAACTAGCGGATTCTACGAGCAGTACTTC. Translating gives CATRETSGFYEQYF.

In its sample, this clonotype was seen many times. This CDR3 is CASSQLDLVRFTGELFF. DNA of the CDR3: TGCGCCAGCAGCCAACTCGATCTAGTACGGTTCACCGGGGAGCTGTTTTTT. The chain employs TRBV4-1 and TRBJ2-2; D not certain. Germline CDR1 reads MGHRA; CDR2 reads YSYEKL. Trimming removed 2 bases at V and 4 bases at J, with 17 bases between. This CDR3 contains 17 residues.

CDR3 loop: CAGGNSYNSPLHF. In nucleotides, the CDR3 is TGTGCCGGTGGAAACTCCTATAATTCACCCCTCCACTTT. This chain links TRBV7-9 with TRBJ1-6, with D unclear. The CDR3 has 13 amino acids. Germline CDR1 SEHNR, CDR2 FQNEAQ (reference sequence). The V gene lost 11 bases and the J gene lost 0 bases, with 8 bases spanning the gap.

Only a few counts were recorded for this clonotype. The rearrangement links TRBV9 to TRBJ1-1; possibly TRBD1 for D (5 bases). V shed 0 bases and J shed 1 base, with 19 bases lying between them. Looked up from germline, CDR1 is SGDLS and CDR2 is YYNGEE. CDR3 size: 18 residues. This chain's CDR3 is CASSVGGPNPGQNTEAFF. The CDR3 region has the DNA TGTGCCAGCAGCGTAGGGGGCCCGAACCCCGGACAGAACACTGAAGCTTTCTTT.